The 4 T cell receptor beta chains below all came from one sample that was sequenced in a study of blood T cell repertoires in COVID-19. Assay used: immunoSEQ multiplex PCR; TCRdb lists only in-frame clones, some missing. The sample has some 300,000 clones; 80% to 90% are singletons. Source material: peripheral blood. These receptors originate from a woman aged 50 to 60 with COVID-19, enrolled during active disease.

The chain joins TRBV5-1 to TRBJ2-5; the D gene is possibly TRBD2 (5 bases). CDR1 SGHRS and CDR2 YFSETQ come from the germline V gene. The CDR3 has 13 amino acids. Trimming took off 2 bases at V and 5 bases at J, with 10 bases between the two ends. The CDR3 DNA is TGCGCCAGCAGCTTTACCGGACTGGAGACCCAGTACTTC. Its translation is CASSFTGLETQYF.

This chain links TRBV27 with TRBJ1-5, with D perhaps matching TRBD1 (6 bases). Trimming pared 4 bases from V and 8 bases from J, leaving 15 bases between. This CDR3 contains 14 residues. CDR1 and CDR2 from the germline V gene are MNHEY and SMNVEV (reference sequence). The CDR3: CASSSGQPPEPQHF. CDR3 sequence (DNA): TGTGCCAGCAGTTCCGGACAGCCCCCTGAGCCCCAGCATTTT.

The rearrangement uses TRBV4-2 and TRBJ2-1; D might be TRBD2 (6 bases). Trimming took 1 base from V and 0 from J, leaving 10 bases between them. This CDR3 has 16 amino acids. The germline gives CDR1 LGHNA, CDR2 YNFKEQ. The CDR3 spells CASSQVGTHSYNEQFF. CDR3 sequence (DNA): TGTGCCAGCAGCCAAGTCGGGACTCACTCCTACAATGAGCAGTTCTTC.

V gene TRBV30 combines with J gene TRBJ2-3, with D possibly being TRBD2 (6 bases). The V end was cut by 8 bases, the J end by 2 bases, with 14 bases between. The CDR3 covers 13 residues. Germline V lookup: CDR1 GTSNPN, CDR2 SVGIG (reference sequence). This CDR3 reads CAGLLLYTDTQYF. CDR3 sequence (DNA): TGTGCCGGACTATTGCTATACACAGATACGCAGTATTTT.